The present entry profiles one T cell receptor beta chain with its context. This CDR3 has 17 residues. V lost 1 base and J lost 1, with 14 bases in between. Germline loops: CDR1 SGHDT, CDR2 YYEEEE. Profiled with immunoSEQ multiplex PCR; TCRdb holds only in-frame clones, not every one. The data show tens of thousands of clones, approximately 93% seen once. The data originate from a study of T cell changes during pregnancy in multiple sclerosis. The origin of this receptor is a female donor with multiple sclerosis, enrolled in a pregnancy study. This specimen consisted of peripheral blood, obtained in the second trimester of pregnancy. This rearrangement joins TRBV5-6 to TRBJ2-2; possible D gene TRBD1, 5 bases. The CDR3 region is CASSLRFQGLNTGELFF. CDR3 DNA sequence: TGTGCCAGCAGCTTGCGGTTCCAGGGCCTGAACACCGGGGAGCTGTTTTTT. The full variable domain, its missing parts supplied by reference TRBV5-6 and TRBJ2-2, is DAGVTQSPTHLIKTRGQQVTLRCSPKSGHDTVSWYQQALGQGPQFIFQYYEEEERQRGNFPDRFSGHQFPNYSSELNVNALLLGDSALYLCASSLRFQGLNTGELFFGEGSRLTVL.